The following is a T cell receptor (beta chain) sequence with its context. Its antigen is not known. This specimen belongs to a study of T cell clusters in autoimmune cytopenias. Germline values: CDR1 MNHEY, CDR2 SMNVEV (reference sequence). This CDR3 is built from 16 residues. TRB amplification used roughly 250 ng of peripheral blood genomic DNA. Multiplex touch-down PCR amplified TRB using TRB-A and TRB-B pools in one tube. After re-calling the multiplex PCR reads, TCRdb lists one entry per CDR3 protein, DNA absent. The repertoire table contains more than 12,000 distinct CDR3 sequences. Study outcomes and limitations: Primary autoimmune cytopenia patients appeared to lack physiological T cell clusters present in healthy donors. TRB repertoire shifts in secondary cytopenia and chronic lymphocytic leukemia mostly reflected lymphoma, not autoimmunity.

These data also featured in a second study, about T cell repertoires in aging, cancer and after chemotherapy. From that report: Across the chemotherapy interval, each cancer cohort showed higher median generation probability, suggesting thymic rebound. These repertoire data do not allow conclusions about immunological memory after chemotherapy.

The rearrangement uses TRBV27 and TRBJ2-1; TCRdb's D call, TRBD1, is unchecked because there is no DNA. This TCR was sampled from a human donor in good health. Sequencing was carried out using peripheral blood. Here the CDR3 reads CASSLLGQGVYGEQFF.